This is a list of T cell receptor beta chains from one sample in a study of blood T cells in healthy people across ages. A single record per CDR3 protein comes from TCRdb applying MiXCR to the 5' RACE reads. The table records 750,000 to 950,000 distinct CDR3 sequences, roughly 50% of them present only once. Sequenced: blood. These TCRs come from a man older than 75 in good health. Each CDR3 is given with its conserved first and last residue. D genes are given only for firm matches. The size of a clone is reported for some rows only, either as once, few or many, or as a class for expanded clones.

>NA|TRBV5-1|NA|TRBJ2-7
CASSLRIPYEQYF
TGCGCCAGCAGCTTGAGGATCCCCTACGAGCAGTACTTC
>NA|TRBV9|few|TRBJ2-7
CASSPSTQGFYEQYF
TGTGCCAGCAGCCCCTCAACCCAGGGTTTCTACGAGCAGTACTTC
>NA|TRBV4-1|NA|TRBJ1-2
CASSQTENYGYTF
TGCGCCAGCAGCCAAACAGAGAACTATGGCTACACCTTC
>NA|TRBV20-1|NA|TRBJ1-4
CSARSGRGDEKLFF
TGCAGTGCTAGATCGGGAAGGGGAGATGAAAAACTGTTTTTT
>TRBD1|TRBV7-3|few|TRBJ2-7
CASSILQGSEQYF
TGTGCCAGCAGCATACTACAGGGGAGCGAGCAGTACTTC
>TRBD2|TRBV5-8|few|TRBJ2-3
CASSLGTSGSNTQYF
TGTGCCAGCAGCTTGGGGACTAGCGGGAGTAATACGCAGTATTTT
>NA|TRBV7-9|NA|TRBJ2-7
CASSLAMVGKDEQYF
TGTGCCAGCAGCTTAGCGATGGTGGGGAAGGACGAGCAGTACTTC
>NA|TRBV20-1|few|TRBJ2-5
CSAPGGGETQYF
TGCAGTGCTCCCGGCGGCGGAGAGACCCAGTACTTC
>NA|TRBV29-1|few|TRBJ2-1
CSVTGRLSYNEQFF
TGCAGCGTTACGGGACGCCTCTCCTACAATGAGCAGTTCTTC
>TRBD2|TRBV5-1|NA|TRBJ2-5
CASTPSGRSSGETQYF
TGCGCCAGCACCCCTAGCGGGAGATCGTCAGGGGAGACCCAGTACTTC
>NA|TRBV11-2|few|TRBJ1-2
CASSLDAGGYGYTF
TGTGCCAGCAGCTTAGATGCGGGAGGCTATGGCTACACCTTC
>NA|TRBV11-2|few|TRBJ2-7
CASSQQGSQSYEQYF
TGTGCCAGCAGCCAACAGGGATCCCAGTCCTACGAGCAGTACTTC
>NA|TRBV27|few|TRBJ2-4
CASSLPSLEQYF
TGTGCCAGCAGTTTACCAAGCCTGGAGCAGTACTTC
>NA|TRBV25-1|NA|TRBJ2-5
CASSDPPYLEQYF
TGTGCCAGCAGTGATCCCCCGTACCTGGAGCAGTACTTC
>NA|TRBV21-1|NA|TRBJ2-3
CASSRVSLCSRYAYF
TGTGCCAGCAGCCGCGTGAGCCTCTGTAGTAGATACGCGTATTTT
>NA|TRBV7-9|NA|TRBJ1-1
CASSLGLGDGTEAFF
TGTGCCAGCAGCTTAGGTTTGGGGGACGGCACTGAAGCTTTCTTT
>NA|TRBV7-2|few|TRBJ2-7
CASSLLGPEQYF
TGTGCCAGCAGCTTACTAGGGCCCGAGCAGTACTTC
>NA|TRBV6-6|NA|TRBJ2-1
CASSPIGARYNEQFF
TGTGCCAGCAGCCCCATTGGGGCGCGGTACAATGAGCAGTTCTTC
>NA|TRBV9|NA|TRBJ2-5
CAGSVSGGQETQYF
TGTGCCGGCAGCGTCTCAGGGGGGCAAGAGACCCAGTACTTC
>TRBD2|TRBV7-2|NA|TRBJ2-5
CASSSRLAGEREQYF
TGTGCCAGCAGCTCCCGACTAGCGGGAGAGAGGGAGCAGTACTTC
>TRBD1|TRBV15|NA|TRBJ2-3
CATSKETRTGATDTQYF
TGTGCCACCAGCAAGGAAACAAGGACAGGGGCAACAGATACGCAGTATTTT
>NA|TRBV20-1|NA|TRBJ2-4
CSAGGPPLAKNIQYF
TGCAGTGCTGGGGGGCCGCCCCTAGCCAAAAACATTCAGTACTTC
>TRBD2|TRBV11-2|NA|TRBJ2-7
CASSLVRTSGDYEQYF
TGTGCCAGCAGCTTAGTGAGGACTAGCGGAGACTACGAGCAGTACTTC
>NA|TRBV7-2|NA|TRBJ1-6
CASSFLISPLHF
TGTGCCAGCAGCTTCTTAATTTCACCCCTCCACTTT
>TRBD1|TRBV7-2|few|TRBJ2-1
CASSRDSPLYNEQFF
TGTGCCAGCAGCCGGGACAGTCCCTTATACAATGAGCAGTTCTTC
>TRBD2|TRBV9|NA|TRBJ2-1
CASSVAPSGTYNEQFF
TGTGCCAGCAGCGTAGCCCCCAGCGGGACCTACAATGAGCAGTTCTTC
>NA|TRBV20-1|NA|TRBJ1-1
CSARRGLNTEAFF
TGCAGTGCTAGACGGGGTTTGAACACTGAAGCTTTCTTT
>TRBD1|TRBV6-5|NA|TRBJ1-1
CASSQGGPGGEAFF
TGTGCCAGCAGCCAGGGGGGGCCCGGAGGTGAAGCTTTCTTT
>TRBD2|TRBV6-5|few|TRBJ2-1
CASSDSTSAEQFF
TGTGCCAGCAGTGACTCGACTAGCGCGGAGCAGTTCTTC
>NA|TRBV5-6|NA|TRBJ1-2
CASSLFSTYGYTF
TGTGCCAGCAGCTTGTTTTCGACCTATGGCTACACCTTC
>NA|TRBV10-3|NA|TRBJ2-7
CAITGTGTYEQYF
TGTGCCATCACTGGGACTGGGACCTACGAGCAGTACTTC
>TRBD1|TRBV7-2|many|TRBJ2-7
CASSLEGQGLTEQYF
TGTGCCAGCAGCTTAGAGGGACAGGGTCTGACCGAGCAGTACTTC
>TRBD1|TRBV29-1|once|TRBJ2-5
CSAGTSTGTGIQYF
TGCAGCGCTGGGACCTCGACAGGGACCGGGATCCAGTACTTC
>NA|TRBV12-3/TRBV12-4|NA|TRBJ2-7
CAGSLRDGKYYEQYF
TGTGCCGGCAGTTTAAGGGACGGAAAATACTACGAGCAGTACTTC
>NA|TRBV7-2|many|TRBJ2-7
CASSRTEYEQYF
TGTGCCAGCAGCCGAACGGAGTACGAGCAGTACTTC
>NA|TRBV4-1|NA|TRBJ1-5
CASSQGGTGRLIHQPQHF
TGCGCCAGCAGCCAAGGTGGAACAGGGAGATTAATACATCAGCCCCAGCATTTT
>TRBD1|TRBV10-3|NA|TRBJ2-1
CAISEWTGKFLYNEQFF
TGTGCCATCAGTGAGTGGACAGGAAAGTTCCTTTACAATGAGCAGTTCTTC
>TRBD1|TRBV6-2/TRBV6-3|few|TRBJ2-7
CASSYYRGASSYEQYF
TGTGCCAGCAGTTACTACAGGGGAGCAAGCTCCTACGAGCAGTACTTC
>TRBD2|TRBV20-1|NA|TRBJ2-5
CSARDMGLAGGPEQYF
TGCAGTGCTAGAGATATGGGACTAGCGGGAGGCCCAGAGCAGTACTTC
>NA|TRBV29-1|NA|TRBJ2-3
CSVIDYRGADTQYF
TGCAGCGTCATCGACTACCGGGGCGCAGATACGCAGTATTTT
>TRBD1|TRBV29-1|NA|TRBJ1-2
CSVAPRQGSYGYTF
TGCAGCGTCGCGCCGCGACAGGGAAGTTACGGCTACACCTTC
>NA|TRBV7-2|NA|TRBJ1-2
CASSDPGFDYGYTF
TGTGCCAGCAGCGACCCAGGGTTCGACTATGGCTACACCTTC
>TRBD2|TRBV10-3|NA|TRBJ2-1
CAIRTGTSGRASEQFF
TGTGCCATCAGGACCGGGACTAGCGGGAGGGCGAGTGAGCAGTTCTTC
>NA|TRBV29-1|few|TRBJ2-1
CSVTPGRESYNEQFF
TGCAGCGTTACGCCTGGACGGGAAAGCTACAATGAGCAGTTCTTC
>TRBD1|TRBV12-3/TRBV12-4|few|TRBJ2-1
CASSSWTGARPSEQFF
TGTGCCAGCAGTTCCTGGACAGGGGCACGCCCTTCTGAGCAGTTCTTC
>TRBD2|TRBV7-3|NA|TRBJ2-3
CASSSGSGREGTDTQYF
TGTGCCAGCAGCTCCGGTAGCGGGAGGGAAGGCACAGATACGCAGTATTTT
>NA|TRBV10-3|NA|TRBJ2-7
CAISYGGSSYNEQYF
TGTGCCATCAGTTACGGGGGAAGCTCCTACAATGAGCAGTACTTC
>NA|TRBV10-3|few|TRBJ2-7
CAISERGQSSGYEQYF
TGTGCCATCAGTGAACGGGGGCAGAGCAGTGGGTACGAGCAGTACTTC
>NA|TRBV7-2|NA|TRBJ2-5
CASSLGGRALPRETQYF
TGTGCCAGCAGCTTAGGAGGCCGGGCCCTGCCTAGAGAGACCCAGTACTTC
>NA|TRBV7-9|few|TRBJ2-1
CAILAIGAKVYNEQFF
TGTGCCATCCTTGCCATCGGGGCTAAGGTATACAATGAGCAGTTCTTC
>NA|TRBV29-1|NA|TRBJ2-7
CSVARVEGYEQYF
TGCAGCGTTGCCAGGGTGGAGGGCTACGAGCAGTACTTC